Included here is one T cell receptor (beta chain) sequence, with context. Its antigen is currently unknown. Profiling relied on immunoSEQ multiplex PCR, and the TCRdb table lists in-frame clones only, not all of them. The repertoire has roughly 460,000 clones, nearly 90% of them found once; the top ten carry more than 1.5%. The sample comes from a study of Ad26.COV2.S vaccination and SARS-CoV-2 variants. Study-level background: A participant enrolled in the COV1001 Ad26.COV2.S trial arm provided the sample. Dosing was one shot or two shots 56 days apart.

This CDR3 is 15 amino acids long. Looked up from germline, CDR1 is MNHEY and CDR2 is SMNVEV (reference sequence). Between the trimmed V and J ends, which lost 4 bases and 4 bases, there was a span of 16 bases. Regarding the study as a whole: It was found that vaccine and placebo recipients had similar non-spike TCR breadth. Placebo recipients showed lower spike-specific TCR breadth than vaccinees.

Treatment here: 19 received Ad26.COV2.S at low or high dose, single or two shots; several received placebo; per-sample allocation not given. Sampling was done on day 63 after the first vaccine or placebo injection. The gene calls are TRBV27 and TRBJ1-2; TRBD1 might be the D (5 bases). Here the sequenced sample was peripheral blood, taken in a trial of Ad26.COV2.S vaccine versus placebo. The source is a person aged 18 to 59 who received the Ad26.COV2.S COVID-19 vaccine or a placebo. This chain's CDR3 is CASSSSTANTYGYTF. The CDR3 DNA is TGTGCCAGCAGTTCCTCGACAGCGAATACCTATGGCTACACCTTC.